Listed below are T cell receptor beta chains from one sample, sequenced in a study of glioma-infiltrating T cells after dendritic cell vaccination. Using immunoSEQ multiplex PCR, the repertoire was profiled, and TCRdb retains in-frame clones only, with some absent. The sample lists about 65,000 clones, about 89% occurring once. This sample comprised blood, obtained after dendritic cell vaccination. The receptors derive from a human donor with glioblastoma. Both conserved end residues are part of each CDR3. A D gene is named only where the DNA matches it firmly. The listing skips clone size in some rows; elsewhere it reads once, few, many or a size class.

clone size	V gene	D gene	J gene	CDR3 DNA	CDR3 protein
NA	TRBV19	TRBD1	TRBJ1-5	TGTGCCTTAGGACAGGGGATAAATCAGCCCCAGCATTTT	CALGQGINQPQHF
NA	TRBV6-1	NA	TRBJ2-7	TGTGCCAGCACCCTGGACAGATCCGAGCAGTACTTC	CASTLDRSEQYF
NA	TRBV7-2	NA	TRBJ2-2	TGTGCCAGCAGCTCCAATCCGAACACCGGGGAGCTGTTTTTT	CASSSNPNTGELFF
NA	TRBV30	NA	TRBJ2-3	TGTGCCTGGAGGTACAGGGAAGATACGCAGTATTTT	CAWRYREDTQYF
NA	TRBV4-2	NA	TRBJ1-2	TGTGCCAGCAGCCAAGAAGGGCAGGGGAACGGCTACACCTTC	CASSQEGQGNGYTF
NA	TRBV6-4	TRBD1	TRBJ2-7	TGTGCCAGCAGTCCTGGACAGGGCATCTACGAGCAGTACTTC	CASSPGQGIYEQYF
NA	TRBV9	TRBD2	TRBJ2-1	TGTGCCAGCAGCGTAGGACTCCGGGGGGGCCTTTCCTACAATGAGCAGTTCTTC	CASSVGLRGGLSYNEQFF
NA	TRBV18	NA	TRBJ1-1	TGTGCCAGCTCCCCCGATGAGGCCTCTGAAGCTTTCTTT	CASSPDEASEAFF
NA	TRBV7-7	TRBD2	TRBJ2-3	TGTGCCAGCAGTCGACTAGCGGGGTTTTCAGATACGCAGTATTTT	CASSRLAGFSDTQYF
few	TRBV18	TRBD1	TRBJ2-1	TGTGCCAGCTCACCAGGGACAGGGGGAAATGAGCAGTTCTTC	CASSPGTGGNEQFF
NA	TRBV7-2	NA	TRBJ2-7	TGTGCCAGCAGCTTACCTGATTTGAGGTACGAGCAGTACTTC	CASSLPDLRYEQYF
NA	TRBV19	NA	TRBJ1-5	TGTGCCAGTAGTGCCCCACCTCAGGGGCGCAATCAGCCCCAGCATTTT	CASSAPPQGRNQPQHF
NA	TRBV5-1	TRBD1	TRBJ2-1	TGCGCCAGCAGGCGTTTAGGGGACAGGGGTACTAATGAGCAGTTCTTC	CASRRLGDRGTNEQFF
NA	TRBV6-5	TRBD1	TRBJ2-3	TGTGCCAGCACCTGGACAGGGAGCACAGATACGCAGTATTTT	CASTWTGSTDTQYF
NA	TRBV18	NA	TRBJ1-5	TGTGCCAGCTCACCACAACCGGAGATCGGGCCCCAGCATTTT	CASSPQPEIGPQHF
few	TRBV27	TRBD1	TRBJ1-2	TGTGCCAGCCGAAACAGGGGGGGTGTAGGTGGCTACACCTTC	CASRNRGGVGGYTF
NA	TRBV30	TRBD1	TRBJ1-1	TGTGCCTGGGACAGGGGATTGAACACTGAAGCTTTCTTT	CAWDRGLNTEAFF
few	TRBV5-8	NA	TRBJ2-5	TGTGCCAGCAGCCCCCTAGGGGCCCCCCAAGAGACCCAGTACTTC	CASSPLGAPQETQYF
NA	TRBV11-2	NA	TRBJ2-5	TGTGCCAGCAGCAAATTCCCCAGGGGCCTAGCAGAGACCCAGTACTTC	CASSKFPRGLAETQYF
NA	TRBV7-2	TRBD2	TRBJ2-7	TGTGCCAGCAGCTCCGGGACTAGCGGGAGCTACGAGCAGTACTTC	CASSSGTSGSYEQYF
NA	TRBV18	NA	TRBJ1-1	TGTGCCAGCTCACCACCGGAGTGGCGGACAGAAGCTTTCTTT	CASSPPEWRTEAFF
few	TRBV6-6	TRBD2	TRBJ2-7	TGTGCCAGCAGGTCTACTAGCGGTAGCGCCTACGAGCAGTACTTC	CASRSTSGSAYEQYF
NA	TRBV5-4	TRBD1	TRBJ2-2	TGTGCCAGCAGCTCCCCCCAGGGGGATGAGCTGTTTTTT	CASSSPQGDELFF
NA	TRBV5-1	NA	TRBJ2-2	TGCGCCAGCAGCTTGGAGGCGGTAACGAACACCGGGGAGCTGTTTTTT	CASSLEAVTNTGELFF
once	TRBV9	NA	TRBJ2-7	TGTGCCAGCAGCGTAGACAGTCCTCCCTACGAGCAGTACTTC	CASSVDSPPYEQYF
NA	TRBV18	TRBD1	TRBJ2-7	TGTGCCAGCTCACCTAACAGGGGCTCGTACTACGAGCAGTACTTC	CASSPNRGSYYEQYF
NA	TRBV9	NA	TRBJ2-3	TGTGCCAGCAGCCCCCAAGGACACACAGTCACAGATACGCAGTATTTT	CASSPQGHTVTDTQYF
NA	TRBV7-9	NA	TRBJ2-7	TGTGCCAGTACCAACAGTGACTCCTACGAGCAGTACTTC	CASTNSDSYEQYF
NA	TRBV4-3	NA	TRBJ2-2	TGCGCCAGCAGCCAACCAGGGGCCGGGGAGCTGTTTTTT	CASSQPGAGELFF
NA	TRBV30	TRBD1	TRBJ1-5	TGTGCCTGGAGTGTGAGACGGCAGGGGGGTAATCAGCCCCAGCATTTT	CAWSVRRQGGNQPQHF
NA	TRBV7-3	NA	TRBJ1-2	TGTGCCAGCAGCTCCAGGGGTGGTCGTGGCTACACCTTC	CASSSRGGRGYTF
NA	TRBV18	NA	TRBJ1-1	TGTGCCAGCTCACCGACCCCGGGAGGAACGAACACTGAAGCTTTCTTT	CASSPTPGGTNTEAFF
NA	TRBV9	NA	TRBJ2-3	TGTGCCAGCAGCGTAGCTACCGGGGGTGGCACAGATACGCAGTATTTT	CASSVATGGGTDTQYF
NA	TRBV18	NA	TRBJ1-2	TGTGCCAGCTCACCAACCCGGCAGGGAACCTTGGGGGACTACTATGGCTACACCTTC	CASSPTRQGTLGDYYGYTF
NA	TRBV5-6	NA	TRBJ1-5	TGTGCCAGCAACAGTCGTAGGGAGAGCAATCAGCCCCAGCATTTT	CASNSRRESNQPQHF
NA	TRBV18	NA	TRBJ1-2	TGTGCCAGCTCAAAACCGACAGCCCCCAATGGCTACACCTTC	CASSKPTAPNGYTF
NA	TRBV11-3	TRBD1	TRBJ2-3	TGTGCCAGCAGCTCACGACAGGGTCCAGATACGCAGTATTTT	CASSSRQGPDTQYF
NA	TRBV7-9	TRBD1	TRBJ1-1	TGTGCCAGCAGCGTTAGTACGCCCCCAGGGGGGACTGAAGCTTTCTTT	CASSVSTPPGGTEAFF
NA	TRBV5-6	NA	TRBJ1-2	TGTGCCAGCAGCCTCGGGGGGGGGCAACCCTATGGCTACACCTTC	CASSLGGGQPYGYTF
NA	TRBV19	NA	TRBJ2-2	TGTGCCAGTAAGCCGGGGGTGTACACCGGGGAGCTGTTTTTT	CASKPGVYTGELFF
NA	TRBV5-1	NA	TRBJ2-2	TGCGCCAGCAGCTTTGTCGCGAACACCGGGGAGCTGTTTTTT	CASSFVANTGELFF
NA	TRBV9	TRBD2	TRBJ2-1	TGTGCCAGCAGCGGACAGACGGGACTAGCGGGAGATGAGCAGTTCTTC	CASSGQTGLAGDEQFF
few	TRBV2	NA	TRBJ2-2	TGTGCCAGCAGTGAGGGGCAGATAAGCGGGGAGCTGTTTTTT	CASSEGQISGELFF
NA	TRBV6-5	NA	TRBJ2-3	TGTGCCAGCCGCTCGGAGGGATTCACAGATACGCAGTATTTT	CASRSEGFTDTQYF
NA	TRBV10-2	NA	TRBJ1-1	TGCGCCAGCAGTGAGTCGGTGGGGGGAGCTTTCTTT	CASSESVGGAFF
NA	TRBV11-2	TRBD2	TRBJ2-5	TGTGCCAGCAGCTTCTATGGAGCTAGCGGGGGGCTCCTCCAAGAGACCCAGTACTTC	CASSFYGASGGLLQETQYF
NA	TRBV4-1	TRBD2	TRBJ2-1	TGCGCCAGCAGCCAAGTCCTAGCGGGGGGGCCTATCAATGAGCAGTTCTTC	CASSQVLAGGPINEQFF
NA	TRBV10-1	TRBD2	TRBJ2-1	TGCGCCAGCAGTTTGACTAGCGGGGCCAGCTCCTACAATGAGCAGTTCTTC	CASSLTSGASSYNEQFF
NA	TRBV5-1	TRBD1	TRBJ2-3	TGCGCCAGCAGCTTGGAACAGGGGACAGATACGCAGTATTTT	CASSLEQGTDTQYF
NA	TRBV5-6	TRBD2	TRBJ2-7	TGTGCCAGCAGCTTGTCTAGCGGGAGAGGCGAGCAGTACTTC	CASSLSSGRGEQYF
NA	TRBV4-2	TRBD2	TRBJ2-7	TGTGCCAGCAGCCCGAACTCACGACTAGCGGACTACGAGCAGTACTTC	CASSPNSRLADYEQYF
NA	TRBV5-5	TRBD1	TRBJ2-7	TGTGCCAGCGGGACAGACTTGTCCTACGAGCAGTACTTC	CASGTDLSYEQYF
NA	TRBV11-3	TRBD1	TRBJ2-3	TGTGCCAGCAGCGACAGGGGGACCACATGGACAGATACGCAGTATTTT	CASSDRGTTWTDTQYF